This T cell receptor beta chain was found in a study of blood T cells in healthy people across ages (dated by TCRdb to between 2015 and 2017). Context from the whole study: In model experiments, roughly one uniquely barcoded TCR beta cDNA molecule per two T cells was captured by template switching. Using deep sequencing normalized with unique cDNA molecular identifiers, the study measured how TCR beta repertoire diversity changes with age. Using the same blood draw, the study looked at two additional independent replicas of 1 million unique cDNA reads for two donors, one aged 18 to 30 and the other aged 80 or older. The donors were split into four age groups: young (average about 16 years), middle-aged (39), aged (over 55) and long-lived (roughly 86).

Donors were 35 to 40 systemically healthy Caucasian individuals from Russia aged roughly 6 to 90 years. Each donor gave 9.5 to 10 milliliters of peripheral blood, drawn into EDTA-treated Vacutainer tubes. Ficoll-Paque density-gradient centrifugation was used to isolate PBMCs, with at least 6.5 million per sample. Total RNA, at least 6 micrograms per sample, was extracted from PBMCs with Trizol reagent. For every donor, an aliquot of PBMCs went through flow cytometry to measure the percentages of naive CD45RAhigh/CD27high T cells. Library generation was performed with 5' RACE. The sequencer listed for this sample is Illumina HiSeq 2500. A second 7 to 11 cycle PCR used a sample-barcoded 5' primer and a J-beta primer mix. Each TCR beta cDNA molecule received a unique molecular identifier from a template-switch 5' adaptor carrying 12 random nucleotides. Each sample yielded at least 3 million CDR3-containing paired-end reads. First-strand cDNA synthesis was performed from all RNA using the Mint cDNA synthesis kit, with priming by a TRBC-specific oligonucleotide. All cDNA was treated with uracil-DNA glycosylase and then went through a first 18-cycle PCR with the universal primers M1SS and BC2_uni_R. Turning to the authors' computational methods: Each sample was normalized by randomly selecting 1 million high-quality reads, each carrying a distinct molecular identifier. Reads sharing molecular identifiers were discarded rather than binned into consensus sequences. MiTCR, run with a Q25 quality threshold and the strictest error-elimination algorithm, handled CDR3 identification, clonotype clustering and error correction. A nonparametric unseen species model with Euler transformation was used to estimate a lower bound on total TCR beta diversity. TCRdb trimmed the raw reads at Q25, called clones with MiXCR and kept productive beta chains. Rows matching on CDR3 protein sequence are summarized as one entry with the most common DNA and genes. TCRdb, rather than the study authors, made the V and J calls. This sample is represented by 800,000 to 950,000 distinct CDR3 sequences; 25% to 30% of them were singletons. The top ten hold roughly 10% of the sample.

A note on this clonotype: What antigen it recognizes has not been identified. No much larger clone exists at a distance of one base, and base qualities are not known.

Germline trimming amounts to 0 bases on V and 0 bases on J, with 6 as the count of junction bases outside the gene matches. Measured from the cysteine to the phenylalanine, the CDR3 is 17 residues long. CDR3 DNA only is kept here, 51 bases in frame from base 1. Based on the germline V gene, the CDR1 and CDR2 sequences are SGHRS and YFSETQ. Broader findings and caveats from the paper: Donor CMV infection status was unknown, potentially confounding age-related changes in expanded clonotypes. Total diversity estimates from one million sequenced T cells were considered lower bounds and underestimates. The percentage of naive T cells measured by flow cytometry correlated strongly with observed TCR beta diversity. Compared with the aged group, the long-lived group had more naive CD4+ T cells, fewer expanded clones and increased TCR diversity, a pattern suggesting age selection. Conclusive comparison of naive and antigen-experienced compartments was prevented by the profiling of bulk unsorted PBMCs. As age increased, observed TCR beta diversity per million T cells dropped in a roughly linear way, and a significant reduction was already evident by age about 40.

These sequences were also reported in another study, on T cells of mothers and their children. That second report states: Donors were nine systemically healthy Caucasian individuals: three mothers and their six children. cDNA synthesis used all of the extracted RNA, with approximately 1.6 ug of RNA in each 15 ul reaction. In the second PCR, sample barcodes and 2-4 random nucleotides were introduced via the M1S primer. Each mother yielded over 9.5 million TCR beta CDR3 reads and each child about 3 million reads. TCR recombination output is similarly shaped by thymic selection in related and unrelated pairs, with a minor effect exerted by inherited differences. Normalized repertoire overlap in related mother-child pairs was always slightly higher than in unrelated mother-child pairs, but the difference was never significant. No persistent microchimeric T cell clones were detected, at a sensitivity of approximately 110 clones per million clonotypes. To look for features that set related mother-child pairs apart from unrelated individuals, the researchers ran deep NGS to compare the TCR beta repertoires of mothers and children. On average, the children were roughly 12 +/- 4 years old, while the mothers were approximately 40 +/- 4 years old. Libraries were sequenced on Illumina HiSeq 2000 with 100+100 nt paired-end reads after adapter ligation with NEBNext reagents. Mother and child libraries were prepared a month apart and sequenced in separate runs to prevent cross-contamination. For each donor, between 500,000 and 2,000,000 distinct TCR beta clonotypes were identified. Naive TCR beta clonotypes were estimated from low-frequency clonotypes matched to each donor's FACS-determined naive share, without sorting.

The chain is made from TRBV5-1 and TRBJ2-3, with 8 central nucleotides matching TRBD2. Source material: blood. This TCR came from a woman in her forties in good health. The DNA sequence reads TGCGCCAGCAGCTTGGCCGGGGGGGGACGGAGCACAGATACGCAGTATTTT. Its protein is CASSLAGGGRSTDTQYF.